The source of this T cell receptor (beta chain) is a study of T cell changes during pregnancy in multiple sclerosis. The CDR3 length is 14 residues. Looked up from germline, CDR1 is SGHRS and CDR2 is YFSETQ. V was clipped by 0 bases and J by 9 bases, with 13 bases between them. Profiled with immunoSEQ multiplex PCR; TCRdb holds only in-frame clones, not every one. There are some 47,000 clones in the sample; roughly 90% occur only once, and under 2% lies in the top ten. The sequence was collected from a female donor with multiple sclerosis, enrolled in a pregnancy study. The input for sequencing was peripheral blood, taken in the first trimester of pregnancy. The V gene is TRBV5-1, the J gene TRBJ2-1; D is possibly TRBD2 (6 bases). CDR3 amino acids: CASSLGYRRAEQFF. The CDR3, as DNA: TGCGCCAGCAGCTTGGGGTACAGGAGGGCTGAGCAGTTCTTC.